The rows below give T cell receptor beta chains drawn from one sample of a study of tissue T cells after allogeneic stem cell transplantation. Clones were sequenced by immunoSEQ multiplex PCR, and TCRdb holds only the in-frame ones, with some missing. Of some 6,200 clones listed, roughly 62% are singletons. The source was tissue from the jejunum, collected at autopsy. The receptors shown here come from a male donor at least 60 years old with lung cancer. The CDR3 runs from the conserved cysteine through the conserved F or W. A D gene is named only where the DNA matches it firmly. Clone size is not always given. Where it is, it says once, few, many or a class for expanded clones.

J gene: TRBJ2-7
clone size: few
D gene: -
V gene: TRBV6-1
CDR3 protein: CASSVQVWGVGYEQYF
CDR3 DNA: TGTGCCAGCAGTGTTCAGGTCTGGGGGGTCGGCTACGAGCAGTACTTC

J gene: TRBJ2-1
clone size: -
D gene: -
V gene: TRBV24-1
CDR3 protein: CATSDSRGRYNEQFF
CDR3 DNA: TGTGCCACCAGTGATTCCCGGGGGAGGTACAATGAGCAGTTCTTC

J gene: TRBJ2-5
clone size: -
D gene: -
V gene: TRBV5-4
CDR3 protein: CASSLQLQETQYF
CDR3 DNA: TGTGCCAGCAGCTTACAGCTTCAAGAGACCCAGTACTTC

J gene: TRBJ2-1
clone size: -
D gene: -
V gene: TRBV2
CDR3 protein: CASEETSYNEQFF
CDR3 DNA: TGTGCCAGCGAAGAAACCTCCTACAATGAGCAGTTCTTC

J gene: TRBJ1-4
clone size: -
D gene: -
V gene: TRBV6-5
CDR3 protein: CASSYTGSHEKLFF
CDR3 DNA: TGTGCCAGCAGTTATACAGGGTCACATGAAAAACTGTTTTTT

J gene: TRBJ1-2
clone size: -
D gene: -
V gene: TRBV7-2
CDR3 protein: CASTREPLYGYTF
CDR3 DNA: TGTGCCAGCACCCGGGAGCCCTTATATGGCTACACCTTC

J gene: TRBJ2-7
clone size: -
D gene: -
V gene: TRBV21-1
CDR3 protein: CASSTRDPRNEQYF
CDR3 DNA: TGTGCCAGCAGCACCCGGGACCCCAGGAACGAGCAGTACTTC

J gene: TRBJ2-2
clone size: -
D gene: TRBD1
V gene: TRBV28
CDR3 protein: CASSLRTGIIGELFF
CDR3 DNA: TGTGCCAGCAGTTTACGGACAGGGATTATTGGGGAGCTGTTTTTT

J gene: TRBJ2-7
clone size: -
D gene: -
V gene: TRBV6-2/TRBV6-3
CDR3 protein: CASSRRRKGGYEQYF
CDR3 DNA: TGTGCCAGCAGCCGGCGACGAAAAGGGGGCTACGAGCAGTACTTC

J gene: TRBJ2-7
clone size: -
D gene: -
V gene: TRBV7-2
CDR3 protein: CASSLEGTSYEQYF
CDR3 DNA: TGTGCCAGCAGCTTAGAAGGTACCTCCTACGAGCAGTACTTC

J gene: TRBJ2-2
clone size: few
D gene: -
V gene: TRBV3-1/TRBV3-2
CDR3 protein: CASSHRQISGELFF
CDR3 DNA: TGTGCCAGCAGCCATCGTCAAATCAGCGGGGAGCTGTTTTTT

J gene: TRBJ2-7
clone size: -
D gene: -
V gene: TRBV6-1
CDR3 protein: CASTTGNSYEQYF
CDR3 DNA: TGTGCCAGTACTACGGGCAACTCCTACGAGCAGTACTTC

J gene: TRBJ2-3
clone size: medium-sized
D gene: TRBD2
V gene: TRBV25-1
CDR3 protein: CASSGTSGNIDTQYF
CDR3 DNA: TGTGCCAGCAGTGGGACTAGCGGGAACATAGATACGCAGTATTTT

J gene: TRBJ2-1
clone size: few
D gene: -
V gene: TRBV7-4
CDR3 protein: CASSLAGTPNDEQFF
CDR3 DNA: TGTGCCAGCAGCTTAGCCGGGACACCCAACGATGAGCAGTTCTTC

J gene: TRBJ2-7
clone size: few
D gene: -
V gene: TRBV28
CDR3 protein: CASSWAAYEQYF
CDR3 DNA: TGTGCCAGCAGTTGGGCAGCCTACGAGCAGTACTTC

J gene: TRBJ2-1
clone size: medium-sized
D gene: -
V gene: TRBV3-1/TRBV3-2
CDR3 protein: CASSQDLPGVRSYNEQFF
CDR3 DNA: TGTGCCAGCAGCCAAGATCTTCCGGGGGTGAGGTCCTACAATGAGCAGTTCTTC

J gene: TRBJ2-1
clone size: few
D gene: -
V gene: TRBV6-2/TRBV6-3
CDR3 protein: CASSYRDTRAYNEQFF
CDR3 DNA: TGTGCCAGCAGTTACAGGGACACGCGGGCCTACAATGAGCAGTTCTTC

J gene: TRBJ2-1
clone size: -
D gene: -
V gene: TRBV7-9
CDR3 protein: CASPRDSYNEQFF
CDR3 DNA: TGTGCCAGCCCTAGGGACTCCTACAATGAGCAGTTCTTC

J gene: TRBJ2-7
clone size: few
D gene: TRBD2
V gene: TRBV28
CDR3 protein: CASRLAGLHAGEQYF
CDR3 DNA: TGTGCCAGCAGACTAGCGGGACTCCATGCGGGGGAGCAGTACTTC

J gene: TRBJ2-7
clone size: -
D gene: -
V gene: TRBV7-2
CDR3 protein: CASSPRAGSYEQYF
CDR3 DNA: TGTGCCAGCAGCCCCCGGGCGGGGTCCTACGAGCAGTACTTC

J gene: TRBJ1-2
clone size: -
D gene: TRBD1
V gene: TRBV2
CDR3 protein: CASRVGQGANYGYTF
CDR3 DNA: TGTGCCAGCAGGGTCGGACAGGGAGCTAACTATGGCTACACCTTC

J gene: TRBJ1-4
clone size: -
D gene: -
V gene: TRBV7-9
CDR3 protein: CASAGGNNEKLFF
CDR3 DNA: TGTGCCAGTGCGGGGGGCAATAATGAAAAACTGTTTTTT

J gene: TRBJ1-1
clone size: -
D gene: TRBD1
V gene: TRBV11-2
CDR3 protein: CASRLRTGSSTEAFF
CDR3 DNA: TGTGCCAGCAGATTGAGGACAGGGAGCTCCACTGAAGCTTTCTTT

J gene: TRBJ2-3
clone size: -
D gene: TRBD2
V gene: TRBV6-5
CDR3 protein: CASTPRGGSTDTQYF
CDR3 DNA: TGTGCCAGCACCCCACGGGGGGGGAGCACAGATACGCAGTATTTT

J gene: TRBJ2-7
clone size: -
D gene: TRBD2
V gene: TRBV7-2
CDR3 protein: CASSLGLAGSRRGEQYF
CDR3 DNA: TGTGCCAGCAGCTTAGGACTAGCGGGGAGCAGACGTGGGGAGCAGTACTTC

J gene: TRBJ1-6
clone size: -
D gene: -
V gene: TRBV7-9
CDR3 protein: CASSLVTGLTNNSPLHF
CDR3 DNA: TGTGCCAGCAGCTTAGTTACCGGATTAACCAATAATTCACCCCTCCACTTT

J gene: TRBJ2-3
clone size: -
D gene: TRBD1
V gene: TRBV5-5
CDR3 protein: CASSPQGLSTDTQYF
CDR3 DNA: TGTGCCAGCAGCCCACAGGGGCTTAGCACAGATACGCAGTATTTT

J gene: TRBJ1-5
clone size: once
D gene: -
V gene: TRBV27
CDR3 protein: CASSSFSNQPQHF
CDR3 DNA: TGTGCCAGCAGTAGCTTTAGCAATCAGCCCCAGCATTTT

J gene: TRBJ1-1
clone size: -
D gene: -
V gene: TRBV9
CDR3 protein: CASSVANERTEAFF
CDR3 DNA: TGTGCCAGCAGCGTAGCGAATGAGAGGACTGAAGCTTTCTTT

J gene: TRBJ2-3
clone size: -
D gene: TRBD2
V gene: TRBV18
CDR3 protein: CASSLGTSGTDTQYF
CDR3 DNA: TGTGCCAGCTCACTAGGGACTAGCGGAACAGATACGCAGTATTTT

J gene: TRBJ2-1
clone size: -
D gene: -
V gene: TRBV7-9
CDR3 protein: CASSWSGNEQFF
CDR3 DNA: TGTGCCAGCAGCTGGAGTGGCAATGAGCAGTTCTTC

J gene: TRBJ1-2
clone size: -
D gene: -
V gene: TRBV11-1
CDR3 protein: CASSSGDYGYTF
CDR3 DNA: TGTGCCAGCAGCTCCGGAGACTATGGCTACACCTTC

J gene: TRBJ1-1
clone size: few
D gene: -
V gene: TRBV6-2/TRBV6-3
CDR3 protein: CASSRSYTEAFF
CDR3 DNA: TGTGCCAGCAGCCGGAGTTACACTGAAGCTTTCTTT

J gene: TRBJ2-5
clone size: -
D gene: -
V gene: TRBV5-6
CDR3 protein: CASSFRGQGYQETQYF
CDR3 DNA: TGTGCCAGCAGCTTTCGAGGGCAGGGGTACCAAGAGACCCAGTACTTC

J gene: TRBJ2-1
clone size: -
D gene: TRBD1
V gene: TRBV5-1
CDR3 protein: CASSLVTTGDEQFF
CDR3 DNA: TGCGCCAGCAGCTTGGTAACGACAGGGGATGAGCAGTTCTTC

J gene: TRBJ2-3
clone size: -
D gene: -
V gene: TRBV11-2
CDR3 protein: CASSQWATDTQYF
CDR3 DNA: TGTGCCAGCAGCCAGTGGGCCACAGATACGCAGTATTTT

J gene: TRBJ2-1
clone size: -
D gene: TRBD2
V gene: TRBV7-6
CDR3 protein: CASSPIAGTYNEQFF
CDR3 DNA: TGTGCCAGCAGCCCCATAGCGGGCACCTACAATGAGCAGTTCTTC

J gene: TRBJ1-1
clone size: -
D gene: -
V gene: TRBV10-3
CDR3 protein: CAIRQGGTEAFF
CDR3 DNA: TGTGCCATCAGACAGGGAGGGACTGAAGCTTTCTTT

J gene: TRBJ2-7
clone size: -
D gene: TRBD1
V gene: TRBV11-2
CDR3 protein: CASSLATGGASYEQYF
CDR3 DNA: TGTGCCAGCAGCTTAGCAACAGGGGGCGCCTCCTACGAGCAGTACTTC

J gene: TRBJ1-2
clone size: -
D gene: -
V gene: TRBV6-5
CDR3 protein: CASSPDGGVYGYTF
CDR3 DNA: TGTGCCAGCAGTCCCGACGGCGGGGTCTATGGCTACACCTTC

J gene: TRBJ1-1
clone size: large
D gene: -
V gene: TRBV2
CDR3 protein: CASTGGLNTEAFF
CDR3 DNA: TGTGCCAGCACGGGGGGTTTGAACACTGAAGCTTTCTTT

J gene: TRBJ2-3
clone size: -
D gene: -
V gene: TRBV12-3/TRBV12-4
CDR3 protein: CASSQYSEDTQYF
CDR3 DNA: TGTGCCAGCAGCCAGTACTCAGAGGATACGCAGTATTTT

J gene: TRBJ2-3
clone size: -
D gene: TRBD1
V gene: TRBV4-2
CDR3 protein: CASSHDQQGRRTDTQYF
CDR3 DNA: TGTGCCAGCAGCCATGACCAACAGGGGCGACGCACAGATACGCAGTATTTT

J gene: TRBJ2-3
clone size: -
D gene: -
V gene: TRBV14
CDR3 protein: CASSQQYLAWEGTDTQYF
CDR3 DNA: TGTGCCAGCAGCCAACAATATTTAGCGTGGGAAGGCACAGATACGCAGTATTTT

J gene: TRBJ1-5
clone size: -
D gene: -
V gene: TRBV2
CDR3 protein: CASTLQTSNQPQHF
CDR3 DNA: TGTGCCAGCACCCTGCAGACTAGCAATCAGCCCCAGCATTTT

J gene: TRBJ1-1
clone size: medium-sized
D gene: -
V gene: TRBV5-1
CDR3 protein: CASSLQPGNTEAFF
CDR3 DNA: TGCGCCAGCAGCTTGCAACCTGGGAACACTGAAGCTTTCTTT

J gene: TRBJ2-5
clone size: -
D gene: -
V gene: TRBV25-1
CDR3 protein: CASSEYRGRKETQYF
CDR3 DNA: TGTGCCAGCAGTGAATATAGGGGCAGAAAAGAGACCCAGTACTTC

J gene: TRBJ2-1
clone size: -
D gene: -
V gene: TRBV12-3/TRBV12-4
CDR3 protein: CASSFWATEQFF
CDR3 DNA: TGTGCCAGCAGTTTTTGGGCTACTGAGCAGTTCTTC

J gene: TRBJ2-3
clone size: -
D gene: TRBD1
V gene: TRBV4-2
CDR3 protein: CASSFSGGLSDDTQYF
CDR3 DNA: TGTGCCAGCAGTTTCTCAGGGGGTCTGTCCGACGATACGCAGTATTTT

J gene: TRBJ2-7
clone size: -
D gene: -
V gene: TRBV28
CDR3 protein: CASTLGPREAQYF
CDR3 DNA: TGTGCCAGCACCCTAGGACCCCGGGAAGCGCAGTACTTC

J gene: TRBJ1-2
clone size: -
D gene: -
V gene: TRBV7-8
CDR3 protein: CASSLDRDNYGYTF
CDR3 DNA: TGTGCCAGCAGCTTAGACCGGGACAACTATGGCTACACCTTC

J gene: TRBJ1-1
clone size: -
D gene: -
V gene: TRBV19
CDR3 protein: CASTKSSFTEAFF
CDR3 DNA: TGTGCCAGTACCAAGAGCTCGTTCACTGAAGCTTTCTTT

J gene: TRBJ1-2
clone size: few
D gene: -
V gene: TRBV11-2
CDR3 protein: CASSLGNYGYTF
CDR3 DNA: TGTGCCAGCAGTTTGGGTAACTATGGCTACACCTTC

J gene: TRBJ2-7
clone size: -
D gene: -
V gene: TRBV7-9
CDR3 protein: CASSLPGGNEQYF
CDR3 DNA: TGTGCCAGCAGCTTACCTGGGGGGAACGAGCAGTACTTC

J gene: TRBJ1-1
clone size: few
D gene: -
V gene: TRBV4-2
CDR3 protein: CASSAVGYEAFF
CDR3 DNA: TGTGCCAGCAGCGCGGTCGGATATGAAGCTTTCTTT

J gene: TRBJ2-4
clone size: -
D gene: -
V gene: TRBV18
CDR3 protein: CASSPPTKAKNIQYF
CDR3 DNA: TGTGCCAGCTCACCACCGACAAAAGCCAAAAACATTCAGTACTTC

J gene: TRBJ1-5
clone size: few
D gene: TRBD1
V gene: TRBV18
CDR3 protein: CASSPPSGTANGQPQHF
CDR3 DNA: TGTGCCAGCTCACCCCCCTCAGGGACAGCTAACGGGCAGCCCCAGCATTTT

J gene: TRBJ1-4
clone size: few
D gene: TRBD1
V gene: TRBV30
CDR3 protein: CAWSAQDRVVSEKLFF
CDR3 DNA: TGTGCCTGGAGTGCACAGGACAGGGTGGTTTCTGAAAAACTGTTTTTT